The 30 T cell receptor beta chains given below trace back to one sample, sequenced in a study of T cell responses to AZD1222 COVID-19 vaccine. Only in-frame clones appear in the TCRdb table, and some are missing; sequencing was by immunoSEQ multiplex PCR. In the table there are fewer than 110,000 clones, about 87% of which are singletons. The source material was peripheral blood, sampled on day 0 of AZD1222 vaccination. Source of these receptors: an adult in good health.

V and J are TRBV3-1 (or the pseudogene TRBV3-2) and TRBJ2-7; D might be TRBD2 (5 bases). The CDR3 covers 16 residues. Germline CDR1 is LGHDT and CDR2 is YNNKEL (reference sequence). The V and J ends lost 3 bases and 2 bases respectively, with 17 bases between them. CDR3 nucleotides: TGTGCCAGCAGCCAGGACCCCAGGACTGGGACCTACGAGCAGTACTTC. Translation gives CASSQDPRTGTYEQYF.

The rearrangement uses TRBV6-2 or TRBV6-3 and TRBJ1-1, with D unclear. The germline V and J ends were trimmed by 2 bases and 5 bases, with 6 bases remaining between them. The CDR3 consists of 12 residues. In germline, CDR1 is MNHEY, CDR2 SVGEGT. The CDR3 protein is CASSYRETEAFF. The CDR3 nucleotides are TGTGCCAGCAGTTACAGGGAAACTGAAGCTTTCTTT.

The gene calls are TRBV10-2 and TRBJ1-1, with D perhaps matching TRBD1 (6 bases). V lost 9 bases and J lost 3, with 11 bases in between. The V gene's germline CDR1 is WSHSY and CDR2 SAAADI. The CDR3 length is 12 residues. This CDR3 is CASKRGDTEAFF. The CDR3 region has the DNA TGCGCCAGTAAGAGGGGGGACACTGAAGCTTTCTTT.

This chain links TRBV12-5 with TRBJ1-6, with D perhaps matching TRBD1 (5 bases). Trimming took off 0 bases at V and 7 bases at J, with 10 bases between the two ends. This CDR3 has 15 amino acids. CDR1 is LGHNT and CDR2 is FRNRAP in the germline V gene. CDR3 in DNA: TGTGCTAGTGGTTTGGTTCAGGGTGTGAATTCACCCCTCCACTTT. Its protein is CASGLVQGVNSPLHF.

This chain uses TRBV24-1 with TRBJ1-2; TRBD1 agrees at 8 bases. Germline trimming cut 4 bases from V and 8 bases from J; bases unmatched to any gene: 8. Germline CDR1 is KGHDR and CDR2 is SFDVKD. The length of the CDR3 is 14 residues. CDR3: CATSDWTGNAGYTF. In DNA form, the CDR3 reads TGTGCCACCAGTGACTGGACAGGGAATGCCGGCTACACCTTC.

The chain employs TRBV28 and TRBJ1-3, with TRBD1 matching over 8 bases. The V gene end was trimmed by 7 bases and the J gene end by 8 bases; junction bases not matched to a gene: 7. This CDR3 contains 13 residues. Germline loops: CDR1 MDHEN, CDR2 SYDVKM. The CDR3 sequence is CASTGQGIDTIYF. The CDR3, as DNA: TGTGCCAGCACCGGACAGGGTATAGACACCATATATTTT.

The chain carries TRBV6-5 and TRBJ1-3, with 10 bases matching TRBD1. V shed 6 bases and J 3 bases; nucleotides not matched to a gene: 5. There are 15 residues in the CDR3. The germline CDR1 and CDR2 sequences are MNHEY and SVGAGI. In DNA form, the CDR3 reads TGTGCCAGCAGCTCCGGGACAGGGGTTGGAAACACCATATATTTT. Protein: CASSSGTGVGNTIYF.

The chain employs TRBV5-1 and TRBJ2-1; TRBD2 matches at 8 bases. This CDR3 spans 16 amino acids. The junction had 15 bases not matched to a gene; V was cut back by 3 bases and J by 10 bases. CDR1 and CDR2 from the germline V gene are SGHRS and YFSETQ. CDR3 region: CASSSTGSGGDLEQFF. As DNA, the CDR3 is TGCGCCAGCAGCTCAACAGGCTCGGGAGGGGATTTGGAGCAGTTCTTC.

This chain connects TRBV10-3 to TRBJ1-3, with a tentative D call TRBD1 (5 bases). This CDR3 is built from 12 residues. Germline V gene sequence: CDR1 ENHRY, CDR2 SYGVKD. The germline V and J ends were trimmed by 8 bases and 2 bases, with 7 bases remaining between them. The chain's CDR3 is CAIAGPGNTIYF. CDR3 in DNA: TGTGCCATCGCAGGGCCTGGAAACACCATATATTTT.

CDR3 nucleotides: TGTGCCAGCAGCTTAGGAGGGACTAGCGGTTCAACCAAAAACATTCAGTACTTC. Amino acids: CASSLGGTSGSTKNIQYF. The chain is built from TRBV11-2 and TRBJ2-4; the match to TRBD2 covers 11 bases. The V and J ends lost 1 base and 2 bases, in that order; junction bases with no gene match: 7. This CDR3 comprises 18 residues. Germline loops: CDR1 SGHAT, CDR2 FQNNGV.

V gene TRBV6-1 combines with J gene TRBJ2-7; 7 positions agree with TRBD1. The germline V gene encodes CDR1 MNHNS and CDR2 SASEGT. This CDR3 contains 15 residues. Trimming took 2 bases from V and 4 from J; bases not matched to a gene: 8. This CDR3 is CASSERGQGGYEQYF. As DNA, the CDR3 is TGTGCCAGCAGTGAAAGGGGGCAGGGTGGTTACGAGCAGTACTTC.

CDR3 coding DNA: TGTGCCAGCAGTTTCCGACGGGCCTTCACTGAAGCTTTCTTT. Translated: CASSFRRAFTEAFF. The chain links TRBV27 to TRBJ1-1; D is ambiguous. The CDR3 has 14 residues. Trimming pared 3 bases from V and 4 bases from J, leaving 12 bases between. Germline V lookup: CDR1 MNHEY, CDR2 SMNVEV (reference sequence).

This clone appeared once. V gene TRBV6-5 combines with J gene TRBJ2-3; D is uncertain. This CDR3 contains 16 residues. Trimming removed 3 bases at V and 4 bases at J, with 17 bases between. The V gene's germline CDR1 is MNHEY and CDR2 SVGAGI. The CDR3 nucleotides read TGTGCCAGCAGTTATCTGCTGGGTGCCACCGCAGATACGCAGTATTTT. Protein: CASSYLLGATADTQYF.

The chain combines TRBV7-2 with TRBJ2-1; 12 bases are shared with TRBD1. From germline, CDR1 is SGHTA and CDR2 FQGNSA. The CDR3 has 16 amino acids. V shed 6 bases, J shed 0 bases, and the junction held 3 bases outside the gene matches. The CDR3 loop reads CASRGTGGSSYNEQFF. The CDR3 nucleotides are TGTGCCAGCAGAGGGACAGGGGGCAGCTCCTACAATGAGCAGTTCTTC.

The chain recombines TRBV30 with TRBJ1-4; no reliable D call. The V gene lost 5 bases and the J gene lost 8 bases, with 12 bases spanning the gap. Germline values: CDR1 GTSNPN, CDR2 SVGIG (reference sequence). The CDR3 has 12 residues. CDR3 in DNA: TGTGCCTGGGATATGAACGGGGAAAAACTGTTTTTT. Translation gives CAWDMNGEKLFF.

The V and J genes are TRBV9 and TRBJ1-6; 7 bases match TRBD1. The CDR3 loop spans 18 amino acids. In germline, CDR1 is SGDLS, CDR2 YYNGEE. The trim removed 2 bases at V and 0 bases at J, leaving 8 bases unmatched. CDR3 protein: CASSVRERDSSYNSPLHF. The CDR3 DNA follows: TGTGCCAGCAGCGTCCGGGAACGGGACAGCTCCTATAATTCACCCCTCCACTTT.

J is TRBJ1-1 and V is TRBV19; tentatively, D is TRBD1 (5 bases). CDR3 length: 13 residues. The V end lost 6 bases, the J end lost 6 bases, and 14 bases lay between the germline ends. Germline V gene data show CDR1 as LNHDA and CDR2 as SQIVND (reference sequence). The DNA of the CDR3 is TGTGCCAGTAGGCGGGACGGGTTAGCTGAAGCTTTCTTT. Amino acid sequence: CASRRDGLAEAFF.

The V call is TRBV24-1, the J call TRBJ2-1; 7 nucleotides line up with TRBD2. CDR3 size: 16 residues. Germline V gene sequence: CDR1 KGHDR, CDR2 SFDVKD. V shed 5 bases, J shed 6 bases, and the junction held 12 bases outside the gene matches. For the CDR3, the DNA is TGTGCCACCAGTGCCGCGGGGCCTAGCGGAACCAATGAGCAGTTCTTC. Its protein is CATSAAGPSGTNEQFF.

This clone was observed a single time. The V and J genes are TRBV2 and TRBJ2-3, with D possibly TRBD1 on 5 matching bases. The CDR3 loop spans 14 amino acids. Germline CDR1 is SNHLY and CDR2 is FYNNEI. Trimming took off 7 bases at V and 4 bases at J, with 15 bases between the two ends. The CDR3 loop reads CASNVGRVSDTQYF. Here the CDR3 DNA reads TGTGCCAGCAATGTGGGGCGCGTCTCAGATACGCAGTATTTT.

CDR3 sequence reads: CASSGQGRSGNTIYF. CDR3 nucleotides: TGCGCCAGCAGTGGACAGGGAAGATCGGGAAACACCATATATTTT. V is TRBV10-1 and J is TRBJ1-3; 7 positions agree with TRBD1. V dropped 4 bases and J dropped 4; count of bases not matched to a gene: 7. Germline assignment: CDR1 WNHNN and CDR2 SYGVQD (reference sequence). The length of the CDR3 is 15 residues.

The CDR3 reads CASRPDSTNQPQHF. Here the CDR3 DNA reads TGCGCCAGCAGACCGGACAGCACCAATCAGCCCCAGCATTTT. This rearrangement joins TRBV5-1 to TRBJ1-5; D might be TRBD1 (6 bases). The CDR3 is 14 amino acids. CDR1 and CDR2 (germline): SGHRS, YFSETQ. The V end was cut by 5 bases, the J end by 3 bases, with 12 bases between.

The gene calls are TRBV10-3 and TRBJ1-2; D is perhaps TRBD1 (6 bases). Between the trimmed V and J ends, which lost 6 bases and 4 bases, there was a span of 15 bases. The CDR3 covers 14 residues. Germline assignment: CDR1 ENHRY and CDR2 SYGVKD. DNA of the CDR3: TGTGCCATCAGGGAGAACAGGGAGGGCTATGGCTACACCTTC. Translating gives CAIRENREGYGYTF.

CDR3 region: CSASWSTEAFF. The DNA of the CDR3 is TGCAGTGCTAGTTGGAGCACTGAAGCTTTCTTT. The chain carries TRBV20-1 and TRBJ1-1; D gene unclear. Trimming removed 3 bases from V and 4 bases from J, with 6 bases in between. This CDR3 is 11 amino acids long. CDR1 is DFQATT and CDR2 is SNEGSKA in the germline V gene (reference sequence).

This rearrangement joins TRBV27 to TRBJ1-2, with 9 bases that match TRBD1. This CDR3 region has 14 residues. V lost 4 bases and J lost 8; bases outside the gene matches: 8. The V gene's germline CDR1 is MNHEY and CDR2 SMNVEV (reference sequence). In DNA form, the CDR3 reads TGTGCCAGCAGTTCGGGACAGGGAACCGGAGGCTACACCTTC. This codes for CASSSGQGTGGYTF.

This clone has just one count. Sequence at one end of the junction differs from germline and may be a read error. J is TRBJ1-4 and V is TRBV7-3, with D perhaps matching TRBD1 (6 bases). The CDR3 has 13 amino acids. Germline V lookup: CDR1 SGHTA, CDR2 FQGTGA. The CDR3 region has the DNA TGTGCCAGCAACTTAGGCAGGGGTGAAAAACTGTTTTTT. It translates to CASNLGRGEKLFF.

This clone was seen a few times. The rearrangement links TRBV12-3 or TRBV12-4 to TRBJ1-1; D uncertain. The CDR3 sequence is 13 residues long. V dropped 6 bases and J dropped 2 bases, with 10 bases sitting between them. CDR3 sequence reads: CASRLTVNTEAFF. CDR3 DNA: TGTGCCAGCAGACTGACGGTAAACACTGAAGCTTTCTTT.

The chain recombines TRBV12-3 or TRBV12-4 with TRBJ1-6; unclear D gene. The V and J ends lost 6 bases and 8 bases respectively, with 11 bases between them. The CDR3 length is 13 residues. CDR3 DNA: TGTGCCAGCAGAAGCAGGACTGATTCACCCCTCCACTTT. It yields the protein CASRSRTDSPLHF.

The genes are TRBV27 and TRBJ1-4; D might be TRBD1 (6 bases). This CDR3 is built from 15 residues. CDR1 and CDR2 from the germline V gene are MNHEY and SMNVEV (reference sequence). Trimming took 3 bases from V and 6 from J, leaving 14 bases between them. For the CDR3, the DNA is TGTGCCAGCAGTTTTGGAACAGGGTCGGATGAAAAACTGTTTTTT. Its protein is CASSFGTGSDEKLFF.

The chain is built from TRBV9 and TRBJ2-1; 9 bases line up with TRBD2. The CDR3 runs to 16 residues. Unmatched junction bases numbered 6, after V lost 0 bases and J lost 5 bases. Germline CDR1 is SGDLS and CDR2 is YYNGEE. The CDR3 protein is CASSVELAGLNNEQFF. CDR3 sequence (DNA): TGTGCCAGCAGCGTAGAGCTAGCGGGGCTTAACAATGAGCAGTTCTTC.

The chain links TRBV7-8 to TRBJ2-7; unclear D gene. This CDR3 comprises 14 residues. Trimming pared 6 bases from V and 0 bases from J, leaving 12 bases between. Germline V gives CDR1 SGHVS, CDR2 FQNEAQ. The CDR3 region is CASSGRSSSYEQYF. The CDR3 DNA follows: TGTGCCAGCAGTGGACGTTCTAGCTCCTACGAGCAGTACTTC.